This record looks at one T cell receptor (beta chain) sequence and its context. This sample is drawn from a study of T cells in Graves' hyperthyroidism and ophthalmopathy. In germline, CDR1 is MNHEY, CDR2 SVGAGI. The CDR3 contains 16 residues. J lost 0 bases, V lost 2 bases, and 7 bases had no gene match. Stable Graves' hyperthyroidism meant no ophthalmopathy progression within 18 months. The study enrolled patients aged 18 to 65 with newly diagnosed hyperthyroidism of under 2 months' duration. Investigators excluded patients with uncontrolled infection, other autoimmune disease, pregnancy or lactation. The source material, RNA transcripts, was used to amplify TCR beta CDR3 regions. HTBI primers were the set used in a first-round RT-PCR of the TCR CDR3. TCRdb reprocessed the multiplex PCR reads via MiXCR and lists one record per CDR3 protein. This table holds approximately 330,000 distinct CDR3 sequences, under 25% found once.

The receptor was isolated from a woman between 50 and 59 years old with Graves' hyperthyroidism. Input material: blood. This chain uses TRBV6-5 with TRBJ2-7; TRBD1 agrees at 7 bases. CDR3 DNA sequence: TGTGCCAGCAGTTACAAACAGGGGTCCTACTCCTACGAGCAGTACTTC. Amino acid sequence: CASSYKQGSYSYEQYF.